A selection of T cell receptor beta chains follows, all from one sample in a study of blood T cell repertoires in COVID-19. Using immunoSEQ multiplex PCR, the repertoire was profiled, and TCRdb retains in-frame clones only, with some absent. The sample includes 150,000 to 200,000 clones, 80% to 85% of them seen just once. The sample comprised peripheral blood. Source of these receptors: a woman in her 30s with acute or convalescent COVID-19. Both conserved end residues are part of each CDR3. Each record gives: J gene, V gene, clone size, D gene, CDR3 protein, CDR3 DNA. A D gene is named only where the DNA matches it firmly. Clone size is given for some rows only: seen once, a few or many times, or a class if the clone is expanded.

J gene: TRBJ2-3
V gene: TRBV5-1
clone size: NA
D gene: TRBD2
CDR3 protein: CATRKRGDRTDTQYF
CDR3 DNA: TGCGCCACCAGAAAGCGGGGGGACCGCACAGATACGCAGTATTTT

J gene: TRBJ2-2
V gene: TRBV28
clone size: NA
D gene: TRBD2
CDR3 protein: CASSLLTSGGNTGELFF
CDR3 DNA: TGTGCCAGCAGTTTACTGACTAGCGGGGGGAACACCGGGGAGCTGTTTTTT

J gene: TRBJ2-7
V gene: TRBV5-1
clone size: NA
D gene: NA
CDR3 protein: CASSSYSSYEQYF
CDR3 DNA: TGCGCCAGCAGCTCATACAGTTCCTACGAGCAGTACTTC

J gene: TRBJ1-2
V gene: TRBV6-5
clone size: NA
D gene: NA
CDR3 protein: CASSYAWGDYGYTF
CDR3 DNA: TGTGCCAGCAGTTACGCTTGGGGGGACTATGGCTACACCTTC

J gene: TRBJ1-5
V gene: TRBV9
clone size: NA
D gene: NA
CDR3 protein: CASSPWALSNQPQHF
CDR3 DNA: TGTGCCAGCAGCCCTTGGGCCCTTAGCAATCAGCCCCAGCATTTT

J gene: TRBJ1-2
V gene: TRBV2
clone size: NA
D gene: TRBD1
CDR3 protein: CASSETGTGATNYGYTF
CDR3 DNA: TGTGCCAGCAGTGAAACCGGGACAGGGGCCACTAACTATGGCTACACCTTC

J gene: TRBJ2-4
V gene: TRBV6-2/TRBV6-3
clone size: NA
D gene: NA
CDR3 protein: CASSPLVGASIAKNIQYF
CDR3 DNA: TGTGCCAGCAGTCCCCTAGTAGGAGCGTCTATAGCCAAAAACATTCAGTACTTC

J gene: TRBJ2-1
V gene: TRBV24-1
clone size: NA
D gene: NA
CDR3 protein: CATSDTGTPSYNEQFF
CDR3 DNA: TGTGCCACCAGTGATACCGGGACACCTTCCTACAATGAGCAGTTCTTC

J gene: TRBJ2-1
V gene: TRBV7-8
clone size: NA
D gene: NA
CDR3 protein: CASTLLPREVEQFF
CDR3 DNA: TGTGCCAGCACCCTCCTACCGAGGGAGGTTGAGCAGTTCTTC

J gene: TRBJ1-2
V gene: TRBV28
clone size: NA
D gene: TRBD1
CDR3 protein: CASSFPGGPAYGYTF
CDR3 DNA: TGTGCCAGCAGTTTTCCAGGGGGCCCAGCCTATGGCTACACCTTC

J gene: TRBJ2-1
V gene: TRBV11-3
clone size: once
D gene: TRBD1
CDR3 protein: CASSSDPRGYNEQFF
CDR3 DNA: TGTGCCAGCAGCTCAGATCCCAGGGGGTACAATGAGCAGTTCTTC

J gene: TRBJ1-5
V gene: TRBV12-3/TRBV12-4
clone size: few
D gene: NA
CDR3 protein: CASSLIPSGPQHF
CDR3 DNA: TGTGCCAGCAGCCTAATCCCAAGTGGGCCCCAGCATTTT

J gene: TRBJ1-2
V gene: TRBV4-1
clone size: NA
D gene: NA
CDR3 protein: CASSQDPLGGYTF
CDR3 DNA: TGCGCCAGCAGCCAAGATCCCCTAGGCGGCTACACCTTC

J gene: TRBJ1-3
V gene: TRBV5-4
clone size: NA
D gene: TRBD1
CDR3 protein: CASSQGQGRGGNTIYF
CDR3 DNA: TGTGCCAGCAGCCAGGGACAGGGAAGGGGTGGAAACACCATATATTTT

J gene: TRBJ2-2
V gene: TRBV7-2
clone size: few
D gene: NA
CDR3 protein: CASSRSSRNTGELFF
CDR3 DNA: TGTGCCAGCAGCCGGTCTAGCCGGAACACCGGGGAGCTGTTTTTT

J gene: TRBJ2-3
V gene: TRBV29-1
clone size: NA
D gene: TRBD2
CDR3 protein: CSVPPPSGGTDTQYF
CDR3 DNA: TGCAGCGTCCCTCCCCCTAGCGGGGGCACAGATACGCAGTATTTT

J gene: TRBJ2-3
V gene: TRBV11-2
clone size: NA
D gene: NA
CDR3 protein: CASSRTGPDTQYF
CDR3 DNA: TGTGCCAGCAGCAGAACCGGTCCAGATACGCAGTATTTT

J gene: TRBJ1-1
V gene: TRBV29-1
clone size: NA
D gene: TRBD1
CDR3 protein: CSVEDQDRGYEAFF
CDR3 DNA: TGCAGCGTTGAAGATCAGGACAGGGGGTATGAAGCTTTCTTT